This T cell receptor (beta chain) was captured by sequencing in a study of shared clonotypes between healthy human individuals. Study summary: Donors, aged 18 to 49, were a couple of women and three men. The plates for each donor numbered three CD4 naive, three CD4 memory, two CD8 naive and one CD8 memory.

The authors ran the assay at deep level. It was approximately 0.2 ug DNA, 30,000 or so T cell genomes, that sorted-subset replicate PCRs used. Using immunoSEQ multiplex PCR, the repertoire was profiled, and TCRdb retains in-frame clones only, with some absent. The sample lists millions of clones, approximately 95% occurring once. This CDR3 comprises 11 residues. V dropped 5 bases and J dropped 2 bases, with 6 bases sitting between them. The germline V gene encodes CDR1 GTSNPN and CDR2 SVGIG (reference sequence). Material for sequencing was naive CD4+ T cells sorted from blood. Sample subset: CD45RA+ positively selected. The clonotype originates from a man aged 18 to 35 in good health. The chain has TRBV30 and TRBJ2-5; unclear D gene. The CDR3 here is CAWAVQETQYF. The CDR3 DNA sequence: TGTGCCTGGGCCGTGCAAGAGACCCAGTACTTC.